The clone carrying this T cell receptor beta chain ranks as medium-sized. This sample is part of a study of CD4 and CD8 cells across lung adenocarcinoma regions. The V and J ends lost 7 bases and 6 bases, in that order; junction bases with no gene match: 4. Germline values: CDR1 MNHEY, CDR2 SMNVEV (reference sequence). The CDR3 runs to 13 residues. TCRdb analysed the PCR reads with MiXCR anew, one entry per CDR3 protein. The sample contains about 4,000 distinct CDR3 sequences, 51% of which appear only once. Donors had localized lung adenocarcinoma, a non-small cell lung cancer. The chain carries TRBV27 and TRBJ2-2; 8 bases fit TRBD1. The clonotype comes from a female donor with lung adenocarcinoma. The CD4 and CD8 labels of this study may be unreliable. Sequencing was carried out using CD4+ T cells from the margin of a lung tumor. The CDR3 DNA is TGTGCCAGCACCAGGACAGGGTCCGGGGAGCTGTTTTTT. Its protein is CASTRTGSGELFF.